This note documents a single TCR beta chain sequence. Its target is not known. This sample is drawn from a study of cytomegalovirus exposure and HLA in healthy donors. Across the whole study: The approximately 670 first-cohort repertoires and the 95 to 150 validation repertoires shared the same platform, a later analysis reported. Whole-study results and caveats: One later analysis, an examination of the roughly 110 validation repertoires, found that first-cohort TCR clusters tended to co-occur in them. The study put 150 to 200 TCR beta chains on its list as cytomegalovirus-associated. TCR sequences were mostly rare, though some public TCRs occurred in many donors.

CDR1 is MNHEY, CDR2 SVGAGI, per germline. This CDR3 contains 12 residues. The V and J ends lost 10 bases and 3 bases respectively, with 12 bases between them. Sequenced by immunoSEQ multiplex PCR; TCRdb stores in-frame clones only, minus some. The data show 200,000 or so clones, approximately 84% seen once. The sample comprised PBMCs. The chain couples TRBV6-5 to TRBJ1-1; weak D call: TRBD1 (5 bases). This TCR was recovered from a man in his late teens or twenties in good health and CMV-seropositive. CDR3 coding DNA: TGTGCCACCGGGACTCGTGACACTGAAGCTTTCTTT. Protein: CATGTRDTEAFF.